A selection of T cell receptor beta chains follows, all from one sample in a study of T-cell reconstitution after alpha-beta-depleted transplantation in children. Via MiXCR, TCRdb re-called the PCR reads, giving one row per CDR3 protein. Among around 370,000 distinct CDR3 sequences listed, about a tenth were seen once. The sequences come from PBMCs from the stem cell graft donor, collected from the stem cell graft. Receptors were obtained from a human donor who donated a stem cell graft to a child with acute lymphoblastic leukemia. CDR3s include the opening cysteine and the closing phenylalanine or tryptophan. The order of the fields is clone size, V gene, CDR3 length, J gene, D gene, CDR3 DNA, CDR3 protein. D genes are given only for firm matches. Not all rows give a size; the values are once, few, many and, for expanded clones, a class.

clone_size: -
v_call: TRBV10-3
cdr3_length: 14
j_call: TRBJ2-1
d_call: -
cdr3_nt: TGTGCCATCAGTGAGAACGACGGGCCGGATGAGCAGTTCTTC
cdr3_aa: CAISENDGPDEQFF

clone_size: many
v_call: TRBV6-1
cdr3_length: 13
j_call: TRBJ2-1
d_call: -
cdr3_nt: TGTGCCGTCGGTGAGAACTCCTACAATGAGCAGTTCTTC
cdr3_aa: CAVGENSYNEQFF

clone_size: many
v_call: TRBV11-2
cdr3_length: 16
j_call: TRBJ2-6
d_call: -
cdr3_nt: TGTGCCAGCAGCAACCCTGGGACATCTGGGGCCAACGTCCTGACTTTC
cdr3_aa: CASSNPGTSGANVLTF

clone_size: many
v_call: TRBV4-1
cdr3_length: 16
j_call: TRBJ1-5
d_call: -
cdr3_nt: TGCGCCAGCAGCCAAACGGGGGCTGCAACCAATCAGCCCCAGCATTTT
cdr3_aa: CASSQTGAATNQPQHF

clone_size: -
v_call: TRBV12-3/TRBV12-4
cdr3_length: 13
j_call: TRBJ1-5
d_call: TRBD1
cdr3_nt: TGTGCCAGCACGGGACAGGGGAATCAGCCCCAGCATTTT
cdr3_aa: CASTGQGNQPQHF

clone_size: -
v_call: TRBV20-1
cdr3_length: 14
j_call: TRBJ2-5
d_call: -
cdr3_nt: TGCAGTGCTAGAGATCTCAGGGCTTGGGAGACCCAGTACTTC
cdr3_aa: CSARDLRAWETQYF

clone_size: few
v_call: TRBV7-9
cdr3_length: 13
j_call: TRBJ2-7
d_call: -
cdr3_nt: TGTGCCAGCAGTCCATTCTTGTCCGGCGAGCAGTACTTC
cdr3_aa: CASSPFLSGEQYF

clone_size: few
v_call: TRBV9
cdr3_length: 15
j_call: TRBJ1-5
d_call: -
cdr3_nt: TGTGCCAGCAGCGTAGGAGGCGGACTACATCAGCCCCAGCATTTT
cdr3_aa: CASSVGGGLHQPQHF

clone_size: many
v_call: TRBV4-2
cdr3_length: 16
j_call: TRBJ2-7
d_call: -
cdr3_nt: TGTGCCAGCAGCCAAGGTGGTTCCAGTGCGTCCTACGAGCAGTACTTC
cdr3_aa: CASSQGGSSASYEQYF

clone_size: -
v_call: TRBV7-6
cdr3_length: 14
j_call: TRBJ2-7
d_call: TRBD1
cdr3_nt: TGTGCCAGCAGCGAGGGACAGGGGGCACACGAGCAGTACTTC
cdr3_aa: CASSEGQGAHEQYF

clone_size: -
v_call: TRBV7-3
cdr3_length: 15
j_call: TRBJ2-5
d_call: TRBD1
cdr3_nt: TGTGCCAGCAGCTCGACAGGGGAAGAATATGGGACCCAGTACTTC
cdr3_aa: CASSSTGEEYGTQYF

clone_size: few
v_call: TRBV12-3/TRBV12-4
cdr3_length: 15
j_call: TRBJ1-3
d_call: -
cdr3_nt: TGTGCCAGCAGCTCCACGGCGGGAGCTGGAAACACCATATATTTT
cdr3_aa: CASSSTAGAGNTIYF

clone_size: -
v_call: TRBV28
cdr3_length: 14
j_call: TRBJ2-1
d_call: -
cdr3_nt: TGTGCCAGCGCTTACAGTGCAGGATTCTATGAGCAGTTCTTC
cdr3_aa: CASAYSAGFYEQFF

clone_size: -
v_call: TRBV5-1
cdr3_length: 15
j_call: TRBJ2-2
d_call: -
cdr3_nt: TGCGCCAGCAGCTCCTCGGGGCGCAGTACCGGGGAGCTGTTTTTT
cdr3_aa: CASSSSGRSTGELFF

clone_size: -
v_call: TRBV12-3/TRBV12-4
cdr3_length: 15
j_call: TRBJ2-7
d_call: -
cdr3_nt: TGTGCCAGTCTAGACCGGAGGTCCCTCTCCTACGAGCAGTACTTC
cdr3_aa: CASLDRRSLSYEQYF

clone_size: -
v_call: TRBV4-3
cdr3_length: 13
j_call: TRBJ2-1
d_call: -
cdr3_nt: TGCGCCAGCAGCCCTCAGGGAGGGGGTGAGCAGTTCTTC
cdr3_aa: CASSPQGGGEQFF

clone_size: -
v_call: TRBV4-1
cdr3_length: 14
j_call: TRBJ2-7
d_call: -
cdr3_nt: TGCGCCAGCAACGTGGAGTTTTCAACCTACGAGCAGTACTTC
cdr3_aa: CASNVEFSTYEQYF

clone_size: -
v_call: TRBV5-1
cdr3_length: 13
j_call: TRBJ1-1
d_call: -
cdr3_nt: TGCGCCAGCGGAGGTGGTGGGAACACTGAAGCTTTCTTT
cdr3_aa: CASGGGGNTEAFF

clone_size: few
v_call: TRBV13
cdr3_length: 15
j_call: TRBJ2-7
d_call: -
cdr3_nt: TGTGCCAGCAGCTTAAGCCTTCAGACACCTCCCGAGCAGTACTTC
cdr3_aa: CASSLSLQTPPEQYF

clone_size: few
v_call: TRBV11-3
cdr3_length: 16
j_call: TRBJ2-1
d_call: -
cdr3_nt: TGTGCCAGCAGCTCGCCCTCCCAGGGGGCTAGCGGACCGCAGTTCTTC
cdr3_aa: CASSSPSQGASGPQFF

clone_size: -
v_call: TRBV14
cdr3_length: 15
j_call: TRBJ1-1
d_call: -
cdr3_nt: TGTGCCAGCAGCCCGCCCTACGGCTCGAACACTGAAGCTTTCTTT
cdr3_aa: CASSPPYGSNTEAFF

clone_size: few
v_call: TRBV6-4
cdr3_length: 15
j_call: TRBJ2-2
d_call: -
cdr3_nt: TGTGCCAGCAGTGACTCAATAGAAAACACCGGGGAGCTGTTTTTT
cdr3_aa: CASSDSIENTGELFF

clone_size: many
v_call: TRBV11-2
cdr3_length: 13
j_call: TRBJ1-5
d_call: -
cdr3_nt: TGTGCCAGCAGCTTAGATTTGAGCGGCATTCCGCATTTT
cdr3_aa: CASSLDLSGIPHF

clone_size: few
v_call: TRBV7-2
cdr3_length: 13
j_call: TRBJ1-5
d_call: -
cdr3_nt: TGTGCCAGCAGCCCCAATGGTGAGCAGCCCCAGCATTTT
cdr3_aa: CASSPNGEQPQHF

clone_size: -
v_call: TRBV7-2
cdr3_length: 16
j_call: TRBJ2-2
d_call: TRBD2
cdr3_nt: TGTGCCAGCAGCTTAGAACTAGCGGGAGACACCGGGGAGCTGTCTTTT
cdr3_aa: CASSLELAGDTGELSF

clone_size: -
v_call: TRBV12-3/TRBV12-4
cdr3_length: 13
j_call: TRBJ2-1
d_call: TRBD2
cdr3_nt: TGTGCCAGCAGAAGCGGGAGGTTTAATGAGCAGTTCTTC
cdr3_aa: CASRSGRFNEQFF

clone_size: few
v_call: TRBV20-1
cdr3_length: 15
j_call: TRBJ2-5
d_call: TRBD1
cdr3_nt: TGCAGTGCTAGAGGCAGGGGGCTTATTCAAGAGACCCAGTACTTC
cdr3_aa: CSARGRGLIQETQYF

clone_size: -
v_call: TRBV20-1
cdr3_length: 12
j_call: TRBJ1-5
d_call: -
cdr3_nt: TGCAGTGCTGTGGACGGGAATCAGCCCCAGCATTTT
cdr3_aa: CSAVDGNQPQHF

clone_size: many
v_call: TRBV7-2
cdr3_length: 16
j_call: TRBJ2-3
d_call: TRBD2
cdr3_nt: TGTGCCAGCAGCCTGGGGACTAGCGGGATAATGGATACGCAGTATTTT
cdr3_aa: CASSLGTSGIMDTQYF

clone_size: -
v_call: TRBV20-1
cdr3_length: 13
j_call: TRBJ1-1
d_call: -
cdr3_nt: TGCAGTGCTTGGGACACCCTGAACACTGAAGCTTTCTTT
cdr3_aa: CSAWDTLNTEAFF

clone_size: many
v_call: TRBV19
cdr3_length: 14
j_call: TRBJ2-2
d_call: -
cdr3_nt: TGTGCCAGTAGGGACAGCGCGAACACCGGGGAGCTGTTTTTT
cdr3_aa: CASRDSANTGELFF

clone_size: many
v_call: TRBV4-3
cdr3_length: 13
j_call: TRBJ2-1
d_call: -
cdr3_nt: TGCGCCAGCAGTCAGGACACATACAATGAGCAGTTCTTC
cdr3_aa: CASSQDTYNEQFF

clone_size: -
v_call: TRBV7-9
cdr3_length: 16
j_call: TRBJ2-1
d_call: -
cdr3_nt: TGTGCCAGCAGCTTACTAGCTTGGGCCTCCTACAATGAGCAGTTCTTC
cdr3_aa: CASSLLAWASYNEQFF

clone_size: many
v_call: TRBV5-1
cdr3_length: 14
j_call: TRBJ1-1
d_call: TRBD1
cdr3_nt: TGCGCCAGCAGCTGGGACAGGGTGAACACTGAAGCTTTCTTT
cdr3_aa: CASSWDRVNTEAFF

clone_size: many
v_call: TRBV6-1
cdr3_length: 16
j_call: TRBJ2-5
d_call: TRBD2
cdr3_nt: TGTGCCAGCAGTGAGTTAGCGGGAGGGCCCCAAGAGACCCAGTACTTC
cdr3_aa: CASSELAGGPQETQYF

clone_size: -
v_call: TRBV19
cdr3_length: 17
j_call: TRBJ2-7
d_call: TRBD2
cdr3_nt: TGTGCCAGTCCAAATAGGGCAAGGACTAGCGGGAGCCGCGAGCAGTACTTC
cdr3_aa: CASPNRARTSGSREQYF

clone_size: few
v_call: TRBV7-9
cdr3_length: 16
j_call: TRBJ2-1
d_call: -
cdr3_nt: TGTGCCAGCAGCTTAGCCATACGGGAGAGCAACAATGAGCAGTTCTTC
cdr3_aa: CASSLAIRESNNEQFF

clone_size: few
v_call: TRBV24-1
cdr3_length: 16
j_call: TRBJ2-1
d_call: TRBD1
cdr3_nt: TGTGCCACCAGTCCCGGGACAGGGCAGGCCTACAATGAGCAGTTCTTC
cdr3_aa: CATSPGTGQAYNEQFF

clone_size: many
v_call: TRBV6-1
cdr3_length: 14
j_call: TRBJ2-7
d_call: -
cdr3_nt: TGTGCCAGCAGTGAATTGCCAGGGGTCAACGAGCAGTACTTC
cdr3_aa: CASSELPGVNEQYF

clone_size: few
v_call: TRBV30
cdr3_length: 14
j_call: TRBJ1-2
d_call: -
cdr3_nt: TGTGCCTGGAGTCCGGACCAATATTGGGATGGCTACACCTTC
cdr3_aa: CAWSPDQYWDGYTF

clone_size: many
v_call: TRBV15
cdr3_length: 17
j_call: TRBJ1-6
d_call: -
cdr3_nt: TGTGCCACCAGCAGCCGACAGGAACTCTCCTATAATTCACCCCTCCACTTT
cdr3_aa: CATSSRQELSYNSPLHF